This is a list of T cell receptor beta chains from one sample in a study of sequential checkpoint blockade in melanoma. Sequencing was performed with immunoSEQ multiplex PCR; in TCRdb, only in-frame clones are kept and a portion is missing. The sample records 35,000 to 45,000 clones, nearly 90% being singletons. Specimen: CD8+ T cells sorted from blood (inferred from file names), collected from a patient given nivolumab and ipilimumab in sequence. The receptor set was obtained from a human donor with melanoma. The CDR3 runs from the conserved cysteine through the conserved F or W. D genes are given only for firm matches. Only some rows state a clone size, as once, few, many or a class for expanded clones.

TGCGCCAGCAGCCCTAACCCGACAGGGGGAGAGACCCAGTACTTC CASSPNPTGGETQYF TRBJ2-5 TRBD1 TRBV4-1 once
TGTGCCAGCAGCGTAGGGGGACTAGCGGGACACAATGAGCAGTTCTTC CASSVGGLAGHNEQFF TRBJ2-1 TRBD2 TRBV9 .
TGTGCCAGCAGTGAGGCCCCGGGACTAGCGGTCCGCACAGATACGCAGTATTTT CASSEAPGLAVRTDTQYF TRBJ2-3 TRBD2 TRBV6-4 .
TGTGCCAGCAGCAGACCAGGCCCGGGAGGCCTTCTCTACGAGCAGTACTTC CASSRPGPGGLLYEQYF TRBJ2-7 TRBD2 TRBV7-9 .
TGTGCCATCAGAGGCCGGGATGAAAAACTGTTTTTT CAIRGRDEKLFF TRBJ1-4 . TRBV10-3 few
TGCGCCAGCAGCCAAGATACAGGGTACTACAATGAGCAGTTCTTC CASSQDTGYYNEQFF TRBJ2-1 . TRBV4-3 .
TGCGCCAGCAGTGAGACTATGAACACCGGGGAGCTGTTTTTT CASSETMNTGELFF TRBJ2-2 . TRBV10-1 .
TGCGCCAGCAGCCCTGGACTAGCGGGCCCCTCAGATACGCAGTATTTT CASSPGLAGPSDTQYF TRBJ2-3 TRBD2 TRBV5-1 .
TGCGCCAGCAGCCCCAGGGGGCCAGGAGAAAAACTGTTTTTT CASSPRGPGEKLFF TRBJ1-4 TRBD1 TRBV4-1 .
TGCAGCGTTGAAGACGAGGGCGGGAGCTCCTACGAGCAGTACTTC CSVEDEGGSSYEQYF TRBJ2-7 TRBD2 TRBV29-1 .
TGCGCCAGCAGCCAGGACAGGGTTAATGAAAAACTGTTTTTT CASSQDRVNEKLFF TRBJ1-4 TRBD1 TRBV4-3 once
TGCGCCAGCAGCTTCTCTAGCGACACAGATACGCAGTATTTT CASSFSSDTDTQYF TRBJ2-3 . TRBV5-1 .
TGCGCCAGCAGCCTAACAGTTCTTAACACTGAAGCTTTCTTT CASSLTVLNTEAFF TRBJ1-1 . TRBV4-1 .
TGTGCCAGCAGCTTCTACAACCTAAGACAGCTAAACACCGGGGAGCTGTTTTTT CASSFYNLRQLNTGELFF TRBJ2-2 . TRBV7-2 .
TGCGCCAGCAGCTTCAACAGGGGAACCGGGGAGCTGTTTTTT CASSFNRGTGELFF TRBJ2-2 TRBD1 TRBV4-3 .
TGTGCCAGTAGTATTTTCACGGGGGGAAGCAATCAGCCCCAGCATTTT CASSIFTGGSNQPQHF TRBJ1-5 . TRBV19 .
TGTGCCAGCAGCCTAGCGGGAAAGTTAGAGCAGTTCTTC CASSLAGKLEQFF TRBJ2-1 TRBD2 TRBV6-1 .
TGTGCCAGCAGCTCGACTAGCATCTACGAGCAGTACTTC CASSSTSIYEQYF TRBJ2-7 TRBD2 TRBV6-1 .
TGTGCCATCGCCCTACAGGGGGTCAATGAGCAGTTCTTC CAIALQGVNEQFF TRBJ2-1 TRBD1 TRBV10-3 .
TGTGCCAGCAGTTTATGGAGTAAAGAGACCCAGTACTTC CASSLWSKETQYF TRBJ2-5 . TRBV28 .
TGTGCCAGCAGCTCCTTAGAACGACAGGCAGATACGCAGTATTTT CASSSLERQADTQYF TRBJ2-3 . TRBV7-9 once
TGCGCCAGCAGCTGGCTTGGAGGGGGCACAGATACGCAGTATTTT CASSWLGGGTDTQYF TRBJ2-3 . TRBV4-3 .
TGTGCCAGCTCACCGGTAGCGGGAGGCAGCAATGAGCAGTTCTTC CASSPVAGGSNEQFF TRBJ2-1 TRBD2 TRBV18 .
TGCGCCAGCAGCTATGCAGGGAACACTGAAGCTTTCTTT CASSYAGNTEAFF TRBJ1-1 . TRBV5-1 once
TGTGCCAGTAGTAAAGGGAGGGTAAGTTTGAGCAATCAGCCCCAGCATTTT CASSKGRVSLSNQPQHF TRBJ1-5 . TRBV19 .